This entry concerns a single T cell receptor beta chain. The antigen is undetermined. This sample was taken from a study of Siglec-9 on CD8 T cells in melanoma. Findings and caveats of the study: An effector memory CD8+ subset marked by Siglec-9 reportedly appeared to gather in melanoma.

This CDR3 has 15 residues. The V gene's germline CDR1 is MDHEN and CDR2 SYDVKM. V was pared by 6 bases and J by 7 bases, with 6 bases of the junction left unmatched. Libraries were prepared by immunoSEQ multiplex PCR; TCRdb keeps only in-frame clonotypes and omits some of them. The sample holds roughly 30,000 clones, 80% seen once. The clonotype comes from a human donor in good health. What was sequenced was Siglec-9- CD8+ T cells sorted from blood. V usage is TRBV28 and J usage is TRBJ2-1, with 13 bases identical to TRBD2. The CDR3 loop reads CASSLLAGGRNEQFF. CDR3 bases: TGTGCCAGCAGCCTACTAGCGGGGGGGCGGAATGAGCAGTTCTTC.